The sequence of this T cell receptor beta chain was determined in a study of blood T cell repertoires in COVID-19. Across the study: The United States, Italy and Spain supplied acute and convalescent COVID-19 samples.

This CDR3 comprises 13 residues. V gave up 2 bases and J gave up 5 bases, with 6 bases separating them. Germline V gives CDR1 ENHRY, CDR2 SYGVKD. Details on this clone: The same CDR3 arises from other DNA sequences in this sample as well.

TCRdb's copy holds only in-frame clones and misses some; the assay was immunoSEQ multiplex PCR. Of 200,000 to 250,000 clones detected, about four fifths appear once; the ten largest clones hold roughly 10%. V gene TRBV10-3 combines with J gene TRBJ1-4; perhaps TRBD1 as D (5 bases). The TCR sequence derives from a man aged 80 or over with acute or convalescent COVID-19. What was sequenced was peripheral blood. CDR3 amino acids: CAISEGANEKLFF. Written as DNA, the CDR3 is TGTGCCATCAGTGAGGGGGCAAATGAAAAACTGTTTTTT.